The 5 T cell receptor beta chains listed next were all sequenced from one sample in a study of T cells in Graves' hyperthyroidism and ophthalmopathy. TCR beta CDR3 regions were amplified from RNA. HTBI primers drove first-round RT-PCR of the TCR CDR3. Using its own MiXCR run on the multiplex PCR reads, TCRdb lists one record per CDR3 protein. The sample lists 450,000 to 700,000 distinct CDR3 sequences, about 45% seen once, with around 7.7% in the top ten. Specimen: peripheral blood or thyroid tissue (not recorded which). The receptors derive from a woman younger than 30 with Graves' hyperthyroidism.

This clonotype was observed a few times. The rearrangement uses TRBV12-3 or TRBV12-4 and TRBJ1-5; no clear D gene. The germline V and J ends were trimmed by 3 bases and 8 bases, with 14 bases remaining between them. The CDR3 consists of 14 residues. The DNA for the CDR3 is TGTGCCAGCAGTTTTAGCGGTTTTAGCGAGCCCCAGCATTTT. Protein product: CASSFSGFSEPQHF.

This clonotype occurred many times. The chain links TRBV2 to TRBJ1-1, with D perhaps matching TRBD1 (6 bases). Germline CDR1 SNHLY, CDR2 FYNNEI. This CDR3 comprises 14 residues. Trimming pared 4 bases from V and 0 bases from J, leaving 9 bases between. The CDR3 bases are TGTGCCAGCAGTGGGACAGTCTTGAACACTGAAGCTTTCTTT. This encodes CASSGTVLNTEAFF. Full variable domain (missing parts from reference TRBV2 and TRBJ1-1): EPEVTQTPSHQVTQMGQEVILRCVPISNHLYFYWYRQILGQKVEFLVSFYNNEISEKSEIFDDQFSVERPDGSNFTLKIRSTKLEDSAMYFCASSGTVLNTEAFFGQGTRLTVV.

The chain couples TRBV10-3 to TRBJ2-3; 7 positions agree with TRBD2. V trimming: 6 bases; J trimming: 0 bases; junction bases outside the gene matches: 9. This CDR3 region has 16 residues. Germline-derived CDR1 and CDR2 are ENHRY and SYGVKD. The CDR3 loop is CAIRRTTSVSTDTQYF. The CDR3 DNA reads as TGTGCCATCAGGCGGACAACTAGCGTGAGCACAGATACGCAGTATTTT.

This clonotype was counted many times. The chain recombines TRBV29-1 with TRBJ2-5; the match to TRBD1 covers 9 bases. Germline trimming cut 5 bases from V and 2 bases from J; bases unmatched to any gene: 3. CDR1 and CDR2 from the germline V gene are SQVTM and ANQGSEA. This CDR3 has 13 residues. The CDR3 sequence is CSVYRGPQETQYF. The CDR3 nucleotides are TGCAGCGTTTACAGGGGGCCTCAAGAGACCCAGTACTTC.

Turning to this clonotype: Germline is not matched at one junction end, which may reflect a read error. The chain carries TRBV15 and TRBJ2-7, with 10 positions matching TRBD2. The CDR3 runs 15 residues. Germline V gene lookup returns CDR1 LNHNV and CDR2 YYDKDF (reference sequence). CDR3: CATSRRGLAAYEQYF. Written as DNA, the CDR3 is TGTGCCACCAGCAGGCGTGGACTAGCGGCCTACGAGCAGTATTTC.